The 32 T cell receptor beta chains below all came from one sample that was sequenced in a study of CD8 T cells in Susac syndrome (dated by TCRdb to the late 2010s). Libraries were built with the immunoSEQ multiplex PCR assay. RNA was extracted using the RNeasy kit, and roughly 0.45 to 1 ug of the RNA was reverse transcribed with random hexamers. TCRdb reworked the public reads: Q25 trimming with fastp, MiXCR clone assembly, productive beta chains retained. Each CDR3 protein gets just one entry, which takes the most common genes and DNA from the rows behind it. The sample table contains 75,000 to 95,000 distinct CDR3 sequences; only one count was recorded for roughly 90% of them. The top ten constitute less than 0.55% of the sample. Sequencing used CD8+ T cells from PBMCs. The receptor source for this set is a human donor with multiple sclerosis.

This rearrangement joins TRBV5-6 to TRBJ2-7; 8 nucleotides align to TRBD1. The CDR3 length is 17 residues. V shed 0 bases and J 1 base; nucleotides not matched to a gene: 9. The germline V gene has CDR1 SGHDT and CDR2 YYEEEE. The CDR3 DNA reads TGTGCCAGCAGCTTGGGGCTGGACAGGGAGCCTTCCTACGAGCAGTACTTC. Protein product: CASSLGLDREPSYEQYF.

V is TRBV5-1 and J is TRBJ2-7; 11 bases are shared with TRBD2. This CDR3 region has 15 residues. V shed 2 bases, J shed 2 bases, and the junction held 3 bases outside the gene matches. Germline-derived CDR1 and CDR2 are SGHRS and YFSETQ. The CDR3 DNA follows: TGCGCCAGCAGCTTAGGGACTAGCGGAACCTACGAGCAGTACTTC. Amino acids: CASSLGTSGTYEQYF.

The J gene is TRBJ2-1, the V gene TRBV20-1; D is unresolved. Germline lookup yields CDR1 DFQATT and CDR2 SNEGSKA (reference sequence). This CDR3 is 11 amino acids long. V lost 5 bases, J lost 8 bases, and 10 bases lay in between. In nucleotides, the CDR3 is TGCAGTGCTCCCATAGAAGATGAGCAGTTCTTC. Its translation: CSAPIEDEQFF.

This chain connects TRBV5-5 to TRBJ1-5; D is undetermined. V shed 1 base and J shed 1 base, with 9 bases lying between them. Germline CDR1 reads SGHKS; CDR2 reads YYEKEE (reference sequence). The CDR3 loop spans 15 amino acids. The CDR3 DNA is TGTGCCAGCAGCTTGTGGGTTGAAAGCAATCAGCCCCAGCATTTT. Amino acids: CASSLWVESNQPQHF. Filled out from reference TRBV5-5 and TRBJ1-5, the complete variable domain reads DAGVTQSPTHLIKTRGQQVTLRCSPISGHKSVSWYQQVLGQGPQFIFQYYEKEERGRGNFPDRFSARQFPNYSSELNVNALLLGDSALYLCASSLWVESNQPQHFGDGTRLSIL.

The V and J genes are TRBV5-1 and TRBJ2-6; perhaps TRBD2 as D (7 bases). The CDR3 contains 18 residues. The V end was cut by 4 bases, the J end by 4 bases, with 21 bases between. Per germline, CDR1 SGHRS and CDR2 YFSETQ. The CDR3 loop reads CASSRSGGESVGANVLTF. The CDR3 DNA sequence: TGCGCCAGCAGCCGCTCGGGGGGCGAGTCGGTAGGGGCCAACGTCCTGACTTTC.

The chain carries TRBV6-1 and TRBJ1-1; D not certain. The V gene's germline CDR1 is MNHNS and CDR2 SASEGT. The CDR3 consists of 10 residues. V was shortened by 3 bases and J by 4 bases, with 0 bases between the two germline ends. The CDR3 nucleotides read TGTGCCAGCAGTGACACTGAAGCTTTCTTT. It encodes CASSDTEAFF.

The genes are TRBV20-1 and TRBJ2-2; the match to TRBD1 covers 9 bases. CDR3 length equals 16 residues. The junction had 7 bases not matched to a gene; V was cut back by 5 bases and J by 0 bases. CDR1 and CDR2 (germline): DFQATT, SNEGSKA (reference sequence). The CDR3 DNA reads TGCAGTGCTGGCCCCAGGGACAGGGCGAACACCGGGGAGCTGTTTTTT. It codes for CSAGPRDRANTGELFF.

The chain couples TRBV6-2 or TRBV6-3 to TRBJ1-5; no reliable D call. The germline V gene has CDR1 MNHEY and CDR2 SVGEGT. The CDR3 is 15 amino acids. The ends were cut back, 3 bases at V and 2 bases at J, with 11 bases in the middle. The CDR3 coding sequence is TGTGCCAGCAGTTATGGAATAACCGGCAATCAGCCCCAGCATTTT. The encoded protein is CASSYGITGNQPQHF.

The chain employs TRBV24-1 and TRBJ2-3, with D possibly matching TRBD2 (6 bases). V lost 5 bases to trimming and J lost 3 bases, with 14 bases between them. CDR3 length: 15 amino acids. The germline V gene has CDR1 KGHDR and CDR2 SFDVKD. CDR3 protein: CATSGERGWTDTQYF. DNA for the CDR3: TGTGCCACCAGTGGAGAACGGGGGTGGACAGATACGCAGTATTTT.

This clonotype was seen a handful of times. The chain couples TRBV19 to TRBJ2-7, with 7 nucleotides matching TRBD2. This CDR3 is built from 14 residues. With 5 bases clipped from V and 0 bases from J, the junction kept 4 bases outside the gene matches. Looked up from germline, CDR1 is LNHDA and CDR2 is SQIVND (reference sequence). Written as DNA, the CDR3 is TGTGCCAGTAGTTGGGGAGGGACCTCCTACGAGCAGTACTTC. It translates to CASSWGGTSYEQYF.

The chain joins TRBV19 to TRBJ1-2; D call uncertain. The germline V gene encodes CDR1 LNHDA and CDR2 SQIVND (reference sequence). V was cut by 3 bases and J by 2 bases, with 13 bases left in between. The CDR3 totals 15 residues. CDR3 coding DNA: TGTGCCAGTAGTATGGCGCCTAGCCCCAACTATGGCTACACCTTC. Translated, it gives CASSMAPSPNYGYTF.

The chain couples TRBV28 to TRBJ2-7; 9 bases are a match to TRBD1. Per germline, CDR1 MDHEN and CDR2 SYDVKM. The CDR3 contains 15 residues. The J segment lost 2 bases and the V segment lost 6 bases, leaving 8 bases of the junction unmatched. The CDR3 nucleotides read TGTGCCAGCAGCCACGACAGGGGGTTTCCCTACGAGCAGTACTTC. This sequence encodes CASSHDRGFPYEQYF.

This chain links TRBV27 with TRBJ1-6, with no clear D. Germline CDR1 reads MNHEY; CDR2 reads SMNVEV (reference sequence). The germline V and J ends were trimmed by 9 bases and 7 bases, with 13 bases remaining between them. The length of the CDR3 is 13 residues. The CDR3 region has the DNA TGTGCCAGTAAATGGGGTGGAAATTCACCCCTCCACTTT. Translating it yields CASKWGGNSPLHF.

The chain couples TRBV10-3 to TRBJ1-5; D remains unclear. The V and J ends lost 3 bases and 4 bases respectively, with 7 bases between them. Germline-derived CDR1 and CDR2 are ENHRY and SYGVKD. This CDR3 contains 13 residues. CDR3 sequence: CAISDGRNQPQHF. Written as DNA, the CDR3 is TGTGCCATCAGTGATGGACGGAATCAGCCCCAGCATTTT.

The chain carries TRBV6-5 and TRBJ2-1; 11 bases align to TRBD2. This CDR3 is 15 amino acids long. J lost 9 bases, V lost 7 bases, and 11 bases had no gene match. Germline V gives CDR1 MNHEY, CDR2 SVGAGI. The CDR3 loop is CASTNGASGGTEQFF. DNA of the CDR3: TGTGCCAGCACCAACGGGGCTAGCGGGGGGACTGAGCAGTTCTTC.

The chain links TRBV29-1 to TRBJ2-1; unclear D gene. V lost 6 bases, J lost 3 bases, and 6 bases lay in between. This CDR3 has 11 residues. The germline CDR1 and CDR2 sequences are SQVTM and ANQGSEA. CDR3 DNA: TGCAGCGTAGGAAACTACAATGAGCAGTTCTTC. Amino acids: CSVGNYNEQFF.

The V gene is TRBV20-1, the J gene TRBJ1-1; 8 positions agree with TRBD1. CDR1 DFQATT and CDR2 SNEGSKA come from the germline V gene (reference sequence). V shed 6 bases, J shed 7 bases, and the junction held 7 bases outside the gene matches. The CDR3 is made up of 12 amino acids. The DNA of the CDR3 is TGCAGTGCCGATACAGGGGGTAGTGAAGCTTTCTTT. Translated: CSADTGGSEAFF.

The chain recombines TRBV3-1 with TRBJ1-1; the D gene is possibly TRBD1 (5 bases). Between the trimmed V and J ends, which lost 0 bases and 2 bases, there was a span of 13 bases. The CDR3 has 16 residues. The V gene's germline CDR1 is LGHDT and CDR2 YNNKEL (reference sequence). DNA for the CDR3: TGTGCCAGCAGCCAAGATCAAACAAGGGGAAACACTGAAGCTTTCTTT. Amino acids: CASSQDQTRGNTEAFF.

This chain joins TRBV30 and TRBJ1-3, with D uncertain. Trimming pared 0 bases from V and 0 bases from J, leaving 9 bases between. The CDR3 runs to 15 residues. Germline V gives CDR1 GTSNPN, CDR2 SVGIG (reference sequence). CDR3 nucleotides: TGTGCCTGGAGTGTAGGCGTTAGCTCTGGAAACACCATATATTTT. Amino acids: CAWSVGVSSGNTIYF.

The V and J genes are TRBV10-1 and TRBJ2-7, with TRBD1 as a possible D gene (5 bases). The CDR3 spans 13 residues. V lost 8 bases to trimming and J lost 3 bases, with 14 bases between them. CDR1 is WNHNN and CDR2 is SYGVQD in the germline V gene (reference sequence). CDR3 region: CASGYAGNYEQYF. CDR3 DNA sequence: TGCGCCAGCGGTTATGCAGGGAACTACGAGCAGTACTTC.

This sequence joins TRBV29-1 and TRBJ1-2; no definite D call. Germline CDR1 is SQVTM and CDR2 is ANQGSEA. Trimming removed 3 bases at V and 4 bases at J, with 12 bases between. The CDR3 consists of 13 residues. Here the CDR3 reads CSVDFPGTYGYTF. CDR3 DNA sequence: TGCAGCGTTGATTTCCCCGGTACCTATGGCTACACCTTC.

A few counts support this clonotype. The rearrangement uses TRBV5-1 and TRBJ1-6; D unclear. In germline, CDR1 is SGHRS, CDR2 YFSETQ. The germline V and J ends were trimmed by 0 bases and 8 bases, with 12 bases remaining between them. The CDR3 runs 15 residues. This CDR3 reads CASSLAETSDSPLHF. The CDR3 DNA reads as TGCGCCAGCAGCTTGGCGGAGACATCCGATTCACCCCTCCACTTT.

The rearrangement joins TRBV6-5 to TRBJ2-7; no clear D. CDR1 and CDR2 from the germline V gene are MNHEY and SVGAGI. This CDR3 is 15 amino acids long. Trimming removed 6 bases from V and 3 bases from J, with 18 bases in between. Here the CDR3 DNA reads TGTGCCAGCAGCCCTACTGGCGGTCTCGTCTACGAGCAGTACTTC. As protein: CASSPTGGLVYEQYF.

The rearrangement uses TRBV12-3 or TRBV12-4 and TRBJ2-7; D is uncertain. CDR3 length: 13 residues. V lost 2 bases to trimming and J lost 3 bases, with 8 bases between them. The CDR3 region is CASSLSRSYEQYF. CDR3 nucleotides: TGTGCCAGCAGTTTAAGCCGAAGCTACGAGCAGTACTTC.

This rearrangement joins TRBV9 to TRBJ2-3; the D is unclear. The CDR3 runs 12 residues. CDR1 and CDR2 (germline): SGDLS, YYNGEE. V lost 4 bases, J lost 4 bases, and 7 bases lay in between. Here the CDR3 DNA reads TGTGCCAGCAGCACCGCCCCAGATACGCAGTATTTT. Its translation: CASSTAPDTQYF.

The chain recombines TRBV30 with TRBJ2-1, with D maybe TRBD2 (5 bases). In germline, CDR1 is GTSNPN, CDR2 SVGIG (reference sequence). The CDR3 sequence is 14 residues long. V lost 2 bases to trimming and J lost 3 bases, with 11 bases between them. The CDR3 is CAWSQVAGYNEQFF. The CDR3 coding sequence is TGTGCCTGGAGTCAAGTTGCGGGCTACAATGAGCAGTTCTTC.

The V gene is TRBV10-3, the J gene TRBJ1-2; D not resolved. In germline, CDR1 is ENHRY, CDR2 SYGVKD. V was trimmed by 8 bases and J by 3 bases, leaving 16 bases between them. The CDR3 totals 14 residues. CDR3 nucleotides: TGTGCCATCGCATCCAGGACGGTTGACTATGGCTACACCTTC. It yields the protein CAIASRTVDYGYTF.

The rearrangement joins TRBV7-8 to TRBJ2-2; D gene uncertain. CDR1 is SGHVS, CDR2 FQNEAQ, per germline. V was shortened by 3 bases and J by 2 bases, with 10 bases between the two germline ends. The CDR3 consists of 15 residues. The CDR3 DNA sequence: TGTGCCAGCAGCTTTGAGCGTCTTAACACCGGGGAGCTGTTTTTT. Translated: CASSFERLNTGELFF.

This chain uses TRBV5-6 with TRBJ2-7; 7 nucleotides match TRBD1. Germline V gives CDR1 SGHDT, CDR2 YYEEEE. With V trimmed by 0 bases and J by 4 bases, 7 bases remained unmatched. The CDR3 contains 15 residues. The CDR3 loop is CASSLAGRGMYEQYF. In nucleotides, the CDR3 is TGTGCCAGCAGCTTGGCGGGCAGGGGGATGTACGAGCAGTACTTC.

This sequence joins TRBV4-2 and TRBJ2-1, with D possibly TRBD2 on 7 matching bases. In germline, CDR1 is LGHNA, CDR2 YNFKEQ. This CDR3 is built from 13 residues. Trimming took 0 bases from V and 15 from J, leaving 15 bases between them. The CDR3 DNA reads as TGTGCCAGCAGCCAAGAGGCGGGGGCCCCCCTGTTCTTC. This gives the protein CASSQEAGAPLFF.

The rearrangement links TRBV6-2 or TRBV6-3 to TRBJ2-5, with 14 bases matching TRBD2. The germline V gene encodes CDR1 MNHEY and CDR2 SVGEGT. This CDR3 region has 16 residues. The V and J ends lost 8 bases and 5 bases, in that order; junction bases with no gene match: 10. The chain's CDR3 is CASHLGLAGGGETQYF. In DNA, the CDR3 is TGTGCCAGCCACCTCGGACTAGCGGGAGGAGGCGAGACCCAGTACTTC.

CDR3 coding DNA: TGTGCCAGCAGTGTGGGGCGGAGCGGGGCCGGTTGGGGACCGGCCCTCTATGGCTACACCTTC. Encoded protein: CASSVGRSGAGWGPALYGYTF. This sequence joins TRBV28 and TRBJ1-2; TRBD1 might be the D (5 bases). The germline gives CDR1 MDHEN, CDR2 SYDVKM. V lost 5 bases and J 4 bases, leaving 35 bases between the germline ends. This CDR3 is 21 amino acids long.